This T cell receptor beta chain was profiled in a study of shared clonotypes between healthy human individuals (dated by TCRdb to the early 2020s). Turning to the overall study: The cohort comprised a couple of women and three men aged 18 to 49 years. For each donor, CD4 naive and CD4 memory were each given three plates, CD8 naive was given two plates, and CD8 memory was given one plate. Libraries were prepared and TCR repertoires were sequenced by different laboratories using diverse techniques, in order to increase sequencing depth and limit assay-specific biases. To estimate repertoire size and how much clonotype sharing occurs between individuals, the study deeply sequenced the blood TCR repertoires of about 5 healthy adults. Leukapheresis yielded between about 0.94 and 9 billion PBMCs per donor. Paper-wide results and their limitations: When a handful of donors were compared, the shared fraction of clonotypes was approximately 5% for naive CD4, approximately 3.5% for naive CD8, more than 2% for memory CD4, and less than 0.5% for memory CD8. Rarefaction of sorted-subset datasets indicated incomplete sequencing despite the large sequencing depth. Clonotypes shared by all four sorted-subset donors showed higher generation probabilities than non-shared clonotypes. The genetic and exposure-history diversity represented was limited by the small number of donors. Naive subsets generally had larger estimated clonotype richness than memory subsets. Sampling was restricted to blood, and TCR repertoires in tissues likely differ from the TCR repertoires found in blood. Pairwise subsampling led to the expectation that sequencing depth would affect the degree of clonotype sharing among donors.

The donors were healthy, HIV-negative adults who had no recently reported acute infections or vaccinations. Every donor was a Caucasian adult living in Nashville, Tennessee, USA. Magnetic negative selection was used to enrich CD4+ T cells, after which naive cells were positively selected on CD45RA and the negative fraction became the memory subset. Blood was collected by leukapheresis, and PBMCs were isolated by Ficoll-Histopaque density gradient centrifugation and then cryopreserved in liquid nitrogen vapor phase. Analytical flow cytometry was used to check the purity and quantity of every magnetically sorted T cell population. Genomic DNA was isolated from every sorted fraction and measured by UV absorbance on a Nanodrop 2000c. Comment on this clone: Its antigen has not been determined. There are no base qualities to consult, and no much larger clone falls within one base.

From the cysteine through the phenylalanine, the CDR3 covers 16 amino acids. Only the CDR3 portion is preserved as DNA: 48 bases, with reading frame beginning at the first base. Trimming accounts for 4 bases at V and 4 bases at J, while the number of junction bases matched to no gene is 6. From the germline V gene, CDR1 is SGHDN and CDR2 is FVKESK. Using the deep immunoSEQ assay, TCR CDR3 regions were amplified from genomic DNA by multiplex PCR. Extracted genomic DNA from each cell subset was distributed evenly across all wells of several immunoSEQ 96-well plates, and each plate was treated as a replicate. For sorted subsets, about 200 ng genomic DNA, equal to tens of thousands of T cell genomes, was loaded into each replicate PCR. The purified libraries were quantified using a Qubit 3.0 fluorometer, sized with a Bioanalyzer 2100, and then quantified again using the KAPA Library Quantification kit. Every immunoSEQ 96-well plate was sequenced on a separate single-read 150-cycle Illumina NextSeq 550 flow cell. The paper's processing steps were these. The immunoSEQ output contained only junctional sequences without quality scores, so filtering could not match that applied to full-length reads. To assign V/J genes and CDR3, sequences were annotated against IMGT germline references using PyIR, a Python wrapper for IgBLAST v1.9. Reads were filtered out if the reads had weak V/J assignments (E-value above 1e-6), no CDR3, stop codons, out-of-frame junctions, or ambiguous translated residues. V3J clonotypes were defined by identical inferred V gene, J gene, and CDR3 amino acid sequence. Percentage overlap between repertoires was computed as shared unique clonotypes divided by the size of the smaller repertoire. Three approaches were used to assess repertoire richness: RTK rarefaction, the Chao1 estimator, and Recon v2.1 estimates of unobserved clonotypes. For all TCRbeta clonotypes obtained by the gDNA method from four donors, generation probabilities were computed with OLGA. TCRdb limited this immuneACCESS table to in-frame rearrangements with V and J called. A share of clones is missing; checked studies link under half to unresolved V genes, and the rest is unexplained. The V and J calls and the clone size are those of that table, but D and trimming were determined from the DNA. Recorded for this sample are over a million clones; around 76% of them occurred a single time. The ten largest make up 1.4% to 1.5% of the sample.

The source of this sequence is a man younger than 35 in good health. Recombination connected TRBV14 to TRBJ2-2; TRBD1 lines up with 10 middle nucleotides. The specimen sequenced was memory CD4+ T cells sorted from blood. The cell subset or site label here, explained by the study, means: CD45RA-negative fraction. The CDR3 has the sequence CASSLRTGGSTGELFF. DNA sequence: TGTGCCAGCAGCCTGAGGACAGGGGGAAGCACCGGGGAGCTGTTTTTT.